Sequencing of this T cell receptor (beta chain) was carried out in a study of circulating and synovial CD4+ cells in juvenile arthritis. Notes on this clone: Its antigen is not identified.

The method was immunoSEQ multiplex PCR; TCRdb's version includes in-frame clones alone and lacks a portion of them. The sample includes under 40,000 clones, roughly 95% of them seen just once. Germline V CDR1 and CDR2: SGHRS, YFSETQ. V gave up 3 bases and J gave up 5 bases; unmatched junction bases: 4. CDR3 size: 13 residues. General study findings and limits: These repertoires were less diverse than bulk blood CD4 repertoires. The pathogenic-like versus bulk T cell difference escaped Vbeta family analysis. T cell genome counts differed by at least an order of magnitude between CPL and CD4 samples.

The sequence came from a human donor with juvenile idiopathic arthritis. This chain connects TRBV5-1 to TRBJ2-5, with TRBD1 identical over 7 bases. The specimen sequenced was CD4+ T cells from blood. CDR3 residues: CASSSTGMETQYF. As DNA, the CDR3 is TGCGCCAGCAGCTCGACAGGGATGGAGACCCAGTACTTC.